One sample yielded the 13 T cell receptor beta chains listed below, sequenced in a study of T cells in Graves' hyperthyroidism and ophthalmopathy. The CDR3 regions of TCR beta were amplified from RNA transcripts. First-round RT-PCR targeting the TCR CDR3 was performed with the HTBI primer set. TCRdb reprocessed the multiplex PCR reads with MiXCR, giving one entry per CDR3 protein. The data hold about 560,000 distinct CDR3 sequences, with about a sixth observed a single time. Sequencing was performed on blood. The source of these receptors is a young woman with Graves' hyperthyroidism.

With regard to this clonotype: Possible read error: a much larger clone is one base away. This chain connects TRBV28 to TRBJ2-7; D remains unclear. CDR3 length: 13 residues. Between the trimmed V and J ends, which lost 4 bases and 6 bases, there was a span of 13 bases. The V gene's germline CDR1 is MDHEN and CDR2 SYDVKM. CDR3 amino acids: CASSYETPCEQYF. DNA of the CDR3: TGTGCCAGCAGTTACGAGACCCCCTGCGAGCAGTACTTC.

This clonotype came up many times. V usage is TRBV12-3 or TRBV12-4 and J usage is TRBJ2-1, with TRBD2 identical over 13 bases. Unmatched junction bases numbered 17, after V lost 6 bases and J lost 3 bases. This CDR3 is built from 20 residues. CDR3 in DNA: TGTGCCAGCAGCACCCCTAGGGGGACTAGCGGGACGGGGTTCTACAATGAGCAGTTCTTC. It specifies CASSTPRGTSGTGFYNEQFF.

This clonotype was seen many times. V usage is TRBV7-2 and J usage is TRBJ1-1; D ambiguous. Trimming left V 1 base short and J 3 bases short, with 9 bases between. The germline CDR1 and CDR2 sequences are SGHTA and FQGNSA. The CDR3 is 14 amino acids. The CDR3 nucleotides read TGTGCCAGCAGCTTAGGATTTTTGGACACTGAAGCTTTCTTT. This gives the protein CASSLGFLDTEAFF.

This clonotype was recorded at least ten times. J is TRBJ1-2 and V is TRBV5-1; D possibly corresponds to TRBD1 (5 bases). V was clipped by 4 bases and J by 6 bases, with 16 bases between them. The CDR3 loop spans 14 amino acids. Germline CDR1 reads SGHRS; CDR2 reads YFSETQ. The CDR3 protein is CASSLTASTHGYTF. For the CDR3, the DNA is TGCGCCAGCAGCCTGACAGCCTCCACGCATGGCTACACCTTC.

The V and J genes are TRBV28 and TRBJ2-7; no firm D call. There are 12 residues in the CDR3. Germline values: CDR1 MDHEN, CDR2 SYDVKM. V was cut by 10 bases and J by 0 bases, with 10 bases left in between. The CDR3 nucleotides read TGTGCCATCAAACGTGGCTCCTACGAGCAGTACTTC. It yields the protein CAIKRGSYEQYF.

J is TRBJ2-7 and V is TRBV18; D tentatively fits TRBD1 or TRBD2 (5 bases each). Trimming took 3 bases from V and 2 from J, leaving 11 bases between them. CDR3 length: 14 residues. Germline lookup yields CDR1 KGHSH and CDR2 LQKENI. The CDR3 region is CASSPRDGPYEQYF. The CDR3 DNA reads as TGTGCCAGCTCACCGAGGGACGGACCCTACGAGCAGTACTTC.

This clonotype was observed many times. For the CDR3, the DNA is TGCAGTGCTAGTGCGGGGGGCAGGGAGACCCAGTACTTC. Translated: CSASAGGRETQYF. The rearrangement joins TRBV20-1 to TRBJ2-5; 8 bases align to TRBD2. V was pared by 3 bases and J by 5 bases, with 5 bases of the junction left unmatched. CDR3 length: 13 amino acids. Germline loops: CDR1 DFQATT, CDR2 SNEGSKA (reference sequence).

V and J are TRBV29-1 and TRBJ2-1; 10 bases fit TRBD2. The germline CDR1 and CDR2 sequences are SQVTM and ANQGSEA. The CDR3 is 14 residues long. Unmatched junction bases numbered 5, after V lost 2 bases and J lost 7 bases. The CDR3 spells CSVETAGGLNEQFF. The CDR3 DNA sequence: TGCAGCGTTGAAACAGCGGGAGGGTTGAATGAGCAGTTCTTC.

In this sample, this clonotype turned up many times. This chain joins TRBV6-2 or TRBV6-3 and TRBJ1-1, with D possibly matching TRBD1 (6 bases). The CDR3 is 16 residues long. CDR1 and CDR2 (germline): MNHEY, SVGEGT. With 8 bases removed from V and 1 base from J, the gap between germline ends came to 20 bases. The CDR3 sequence is CASPPGGGGRNTEAFF. The CDR3 bases are TGTGCCAGCCCCCCGGGGGGCGGGGGCAGGAACACTGAAGCTTTCTTT.

The V and J genes are TRBV7-3 and TRBJ2-1, with D possibly being TRBD1 (6 bases). The ends were cut back, 2 bases at V and 0 bases at J, with 14 bases in the middle. Germline loops: CDR1 SGHTA, CDR2 FQGTGA. The CDR3 runs to 17 residues. This CDR3 is CASSLGGGISSYNEQFF. CDR3 coding DNA: TGTGCCAGCAGCTTAGGTGGGGGCATAAGCTCCTACAATGAGCAGTTCTTC.

The chain carries TRBV5-1 and TRBJ1-1; D might be TRBD1 (6 bases). There are 16 residues in the CDR3. Trimming stripped 4 bases from V and 2 bases from J, with 18 bases between. Germline V gene data show CDR1 as SGHRS and CDR2 as YFSETQ. The CDR3 sequence: CASSAGGGGLNTEAFF. CDR3 DNA sequence: TGCGCCAGCAGCGCCGGGGGTGGGGGGCTCAACACTGAAGCTTTCTTT.

At least ten counts were recorded for this clonotype. The chain couples TRBV6-1 to TRBJ2-7; no clear D gene. Trimming shortened V by 5 bases and J by 3 bases, and 8 bases separated the two germline ends. CDR3 length equals 12 residues. The germline V gene has CDR1 MNHNS and CDR2 SASEGT. The CDR3: CASSSKIYEQYF. CDR3 DNA: TGTGCCAGCAGTTCTAAGATCTACGAGCAGTACTTC.

In this sample, this clonotype turned up many times. The chain joins TRBV7-2 to TRBJ1-3; 7 bases match TRBD1. The germline V gene encodes CDR1 SGHTA and CDR2 FQGNSA. V lost 2 bases, J lost 7 bases, and 5 bases stayed unmatched. This CDR3 region has 14 residues. This CDR3 reads CASSLRGQPNTIYF. The CDR3 DNA reads as TGTGCCAGCAGCTTAAGGGGACAGCCGAACACCATATATTTT.